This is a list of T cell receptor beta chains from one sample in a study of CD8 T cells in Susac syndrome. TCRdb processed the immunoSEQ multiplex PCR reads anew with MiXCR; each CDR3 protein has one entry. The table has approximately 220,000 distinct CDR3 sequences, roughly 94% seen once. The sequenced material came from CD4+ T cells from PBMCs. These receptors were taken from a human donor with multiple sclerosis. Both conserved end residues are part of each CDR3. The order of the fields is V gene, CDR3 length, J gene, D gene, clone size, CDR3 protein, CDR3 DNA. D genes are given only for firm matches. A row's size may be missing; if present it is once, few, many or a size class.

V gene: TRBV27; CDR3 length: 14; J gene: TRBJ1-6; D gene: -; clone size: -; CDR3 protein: CASSWSRGDSPLHF; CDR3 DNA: TGTGCCAGCAGTTGGTCCCGGGGGGACTCACCCCTCCACTTT
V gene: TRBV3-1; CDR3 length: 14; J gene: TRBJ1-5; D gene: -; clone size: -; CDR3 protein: CASSQGLWDQPQHF; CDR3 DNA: TGTGCCAGCAGCCAAGGGCTTTGGGATCAGCCCCAGCATTTT
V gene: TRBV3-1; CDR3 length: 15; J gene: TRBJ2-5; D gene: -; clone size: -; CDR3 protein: CASSQFAGSGETQYF; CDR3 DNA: TGTGCCAGCAGCCAGTTTGCGGGTTCTGGAGAGACCCAGTACTTC
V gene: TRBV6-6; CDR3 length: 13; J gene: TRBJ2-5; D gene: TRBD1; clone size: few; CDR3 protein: CASSWDREETQYF; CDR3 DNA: TGTGCCAGCAGTTGGGACAGGGAAGAGACCCAGTACTTC
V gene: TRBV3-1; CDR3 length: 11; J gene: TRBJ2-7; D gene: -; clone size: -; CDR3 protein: CASSRQSAQYF; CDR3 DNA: TGTGCCAGCAGTCGCCAGTCGGCGCAGTACTTC
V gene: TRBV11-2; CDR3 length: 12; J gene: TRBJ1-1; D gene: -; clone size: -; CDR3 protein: CASPAGGTEAFF; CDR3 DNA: TGTGCCAGCCCAGCGGGGGGCACTGAAGCTTTCTTT
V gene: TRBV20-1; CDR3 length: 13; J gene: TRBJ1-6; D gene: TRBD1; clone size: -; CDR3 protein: CSANRGYNSPLHF; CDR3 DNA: TGCAGTGCCAACAGGGGATATAATTCACCCCTCCACTTT
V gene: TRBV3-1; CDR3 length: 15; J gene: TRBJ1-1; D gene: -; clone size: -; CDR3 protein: CASSQGTGEFTEAFF; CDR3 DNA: TGTGCCAGCAGCCAAGGGACTGGGGAGTTTACTGAAGCTTTCTTT
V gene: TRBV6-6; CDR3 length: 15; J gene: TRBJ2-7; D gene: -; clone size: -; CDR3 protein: CASSLTGGEGYEQYF; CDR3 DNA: TGTGCCAGCAGTCTTACGGGCGGGGAAGGCTACGAGCAGTACTTC
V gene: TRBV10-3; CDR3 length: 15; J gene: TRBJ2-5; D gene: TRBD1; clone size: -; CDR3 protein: CAISGGQGFQETQYF; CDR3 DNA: TGTGCCATCAGTGGGGGACAGGGCTTCCAAGAGACCCAGTACTTC
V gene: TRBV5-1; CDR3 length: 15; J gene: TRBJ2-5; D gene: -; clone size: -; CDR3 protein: CASSLVPGAGETQYF; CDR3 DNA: TGCGCCAGCAGCTTGGTTCCGGGGGCCGGGGAGACCCAGTACTTC
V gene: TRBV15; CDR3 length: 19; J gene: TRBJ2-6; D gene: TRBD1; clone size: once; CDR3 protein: CATSRDPWTGGPGANVLTF; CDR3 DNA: TGTGCCACCAGCAGAGATCCCTGGACAGGGGGACCTGGGGCCAACGTCCTGACTTTC
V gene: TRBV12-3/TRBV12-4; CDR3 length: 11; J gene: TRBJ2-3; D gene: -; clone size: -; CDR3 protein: CASRAEGTQYF; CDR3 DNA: TGTGCCAGCAGGGCGGAGGGCACGCAGTATTTT
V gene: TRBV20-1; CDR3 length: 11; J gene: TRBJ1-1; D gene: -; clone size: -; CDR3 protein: CSASYQGRAFF; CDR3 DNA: TGCAGTGCTAGTTACCAGGGTAGAGCTTTCTTT
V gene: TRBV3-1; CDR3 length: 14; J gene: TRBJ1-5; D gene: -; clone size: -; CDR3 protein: CASSQARRAQPQHF; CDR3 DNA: TGTGCCAGCAGCCAAGCCCGACGTGCCCAGCCCCAGCATTTT
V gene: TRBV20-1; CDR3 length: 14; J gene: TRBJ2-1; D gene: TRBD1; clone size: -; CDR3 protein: CSARDRTPYNEQFF; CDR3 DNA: TGCAGTGCTAGGGACAGGACCCCCTACAATGAGCAGTTCTTC
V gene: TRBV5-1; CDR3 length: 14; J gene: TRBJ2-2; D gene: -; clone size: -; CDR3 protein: CASSLDINTGELFF; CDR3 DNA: TGCGCCAGCAGCTTGGATATTAACACCGGGGAGCTGTTTTTT
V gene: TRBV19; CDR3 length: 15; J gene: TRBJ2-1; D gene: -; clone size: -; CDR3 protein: CASSAPGLLSNEQFF; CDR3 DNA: TGTGCCAGTAGTGCCCCGGGACTCCTCAGCAATGAGCAGTTCTTC
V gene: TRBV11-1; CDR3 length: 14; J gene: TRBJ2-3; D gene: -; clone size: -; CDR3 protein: CASSSLHSTDTQYF; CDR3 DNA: TGTGCCAGCAGCTCCCTCCATAGCACAGATACGCAGTATTTT
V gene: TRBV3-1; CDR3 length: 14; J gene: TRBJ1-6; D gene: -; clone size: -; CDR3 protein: CASSQDPARSPLHF; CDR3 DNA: TGTGCCAGCAGCCAAGATCCGGCACGATCACCCCTCCACTTT
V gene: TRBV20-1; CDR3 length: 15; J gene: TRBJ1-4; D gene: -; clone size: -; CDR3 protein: CSASQGGGTNEKLFF; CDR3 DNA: TGCAGTGCTTCCCAGGGTGGGGGTACTAATGAAAAACTGTTTTTT
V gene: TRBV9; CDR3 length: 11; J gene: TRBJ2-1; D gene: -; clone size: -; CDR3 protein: CASSVSGEQFF; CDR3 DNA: TGTGCCAGCAGCGTATCGGGGGAGCAGTTCTTC
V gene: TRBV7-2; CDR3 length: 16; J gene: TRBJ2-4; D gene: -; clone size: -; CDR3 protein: CASSLVVGDGKNIQYF; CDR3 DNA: TGTGCCAGCAGCTTAGTTGTAGGGGATGGCAAAAACATTCAGTACTTC
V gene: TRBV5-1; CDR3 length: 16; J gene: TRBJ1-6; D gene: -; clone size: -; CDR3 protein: CASSLVGPRYNSPLHF; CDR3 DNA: TGCGCCAGCAGCTTGGTCGGGCCGCGTTATAATTCACCCCTCCACTTT
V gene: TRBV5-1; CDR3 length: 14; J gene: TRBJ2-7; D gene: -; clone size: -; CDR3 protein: CASSLAGFPYEQYF; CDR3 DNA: TGCGCCAGCAGCTTAGCGGGTTTCCCCTACGAGCAGTACTTC
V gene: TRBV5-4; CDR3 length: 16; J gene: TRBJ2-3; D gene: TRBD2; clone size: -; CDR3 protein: CASSLTSGANTDTQYF; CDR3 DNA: TGTGCCAGCAGCTTGACTAGCGGTGCCAACACAGATACGCAGTATTTT
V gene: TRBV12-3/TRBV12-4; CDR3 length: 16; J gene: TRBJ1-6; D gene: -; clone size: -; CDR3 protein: CASSLPPGQGNSPLHF; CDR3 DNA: TGTGCCAGCAGCTTGCCCCCGGGGCAAGGTAATTCACCCCTCCACTTT
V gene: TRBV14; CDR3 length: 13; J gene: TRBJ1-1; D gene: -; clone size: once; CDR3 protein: CASSQDVTGEAFF; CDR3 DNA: TGTGCCAGCAGCCAAGATGTGACGGGGGAAGCTTTCTTT
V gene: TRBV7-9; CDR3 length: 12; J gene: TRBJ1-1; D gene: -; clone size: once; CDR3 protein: CASSLTRDEAFF; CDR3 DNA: TGTGCCAGCAGCTTAACCAGGGATGAAGCTTTCTTT
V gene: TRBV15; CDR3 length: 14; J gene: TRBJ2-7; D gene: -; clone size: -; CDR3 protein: CATSRDLGSYEQYF; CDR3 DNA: TGTGCCACCAGCAGAGATCTGGGGTCCTACGAGCAGTACTTC
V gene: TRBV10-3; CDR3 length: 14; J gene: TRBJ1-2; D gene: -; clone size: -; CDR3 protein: CAISSVFPNYGYTF; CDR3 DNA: TGTGCCATCTCTTCGGTTTTTCCAAACTATGGCTACACCTTC
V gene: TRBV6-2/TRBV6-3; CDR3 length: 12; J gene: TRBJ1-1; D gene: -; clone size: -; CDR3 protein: CASSYYAGEAFF; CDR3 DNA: TGTGCCAGCAGTTATTATGCTGGTGAAGCTTTCTTT
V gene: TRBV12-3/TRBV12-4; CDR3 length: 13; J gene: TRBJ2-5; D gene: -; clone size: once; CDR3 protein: CASSPTSFETQYF; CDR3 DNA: TGTGCCAGCAGTCCCACTAGCTTCGAGACCCAGTACTTC
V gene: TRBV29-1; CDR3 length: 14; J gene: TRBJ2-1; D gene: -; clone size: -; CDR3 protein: CSVGLSSGSNEQFF; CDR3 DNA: TGCAGCGTTGGATTGTCTAGTGGGTCCAATGAGCAGTTCTTC
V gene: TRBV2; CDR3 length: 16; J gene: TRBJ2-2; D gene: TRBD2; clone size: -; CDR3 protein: CASGVHRGGRSEELFF; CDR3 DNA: TGTGCCAGCGGAGTGCATCGCGGGGGGCGATCCGAGGAGCTGTTTTTT
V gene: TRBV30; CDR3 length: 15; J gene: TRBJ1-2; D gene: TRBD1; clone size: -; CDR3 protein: CAWSDLGQGGYGYTF; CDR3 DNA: TGTGCCTGGAGCGATCTGGGACAGGGAGGCTATGGCTACACCTTC
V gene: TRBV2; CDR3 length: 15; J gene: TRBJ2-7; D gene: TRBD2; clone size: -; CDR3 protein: CASRRLAGSSYEQYF; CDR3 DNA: TGTGCCAGCAGGCGACTAGCGGGAAGCTCCTACGAGCAGTACTTC
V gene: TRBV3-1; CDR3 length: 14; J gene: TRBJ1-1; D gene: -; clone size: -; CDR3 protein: CASSQDLAALEAFF; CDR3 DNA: TGTGCCAGCAGCCAAGATTTGGCAGCCCTGGAAGCTTTCTTT
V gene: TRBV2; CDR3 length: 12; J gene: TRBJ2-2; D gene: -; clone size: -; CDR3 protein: CASSGPAGELFF; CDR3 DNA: TGTGCCAGCTCCGGGCCGGCCGGGGAGCTGTTTTTT
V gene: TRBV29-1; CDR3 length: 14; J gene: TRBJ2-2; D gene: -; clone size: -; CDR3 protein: CSASVMGDTGELFF; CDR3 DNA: TGCAGCGCCTCAGTAATGGGGGACACCGGGGAGCTGTTTTTT
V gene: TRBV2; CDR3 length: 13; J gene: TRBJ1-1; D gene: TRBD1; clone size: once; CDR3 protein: CASNRGRNTEAFF; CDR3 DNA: TGTGCCAGCAACAGGGGCCGGAACACTGAAGCTTTCTTT
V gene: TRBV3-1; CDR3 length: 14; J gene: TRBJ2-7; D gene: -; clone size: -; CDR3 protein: CASSLLGTGYEQYF; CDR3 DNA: TGTGCCAGCAGCCTCCTGGGCACCGGATACGAGCAGTACTTC
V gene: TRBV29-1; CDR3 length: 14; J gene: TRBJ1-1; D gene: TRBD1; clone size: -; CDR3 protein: CSVHGGTGRTEAFF; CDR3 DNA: TGCAGCGTGCACGGAGGGACAGGGAGGACTGAAGCTTTCTTT
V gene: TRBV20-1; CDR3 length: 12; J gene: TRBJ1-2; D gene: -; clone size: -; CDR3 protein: CSARALDRGYTF; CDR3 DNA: TGCAGTGCTAGGGCCCTCGATAGGGGCTACACCTTC
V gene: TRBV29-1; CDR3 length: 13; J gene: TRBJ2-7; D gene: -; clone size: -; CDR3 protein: CSVRASSSYEQYF; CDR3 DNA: TGCAGCGTTAGGGCTTCTAGTTCCTACGAGCAGTACTTC
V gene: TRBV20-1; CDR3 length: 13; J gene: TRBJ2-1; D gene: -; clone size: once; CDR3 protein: CSARTGQRGEQFF; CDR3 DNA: TGCAGTGCGCGCACAGGACAGAGAGGGGAGCAGTTCTTC
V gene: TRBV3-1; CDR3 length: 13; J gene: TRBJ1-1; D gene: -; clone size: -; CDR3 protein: CASSQKGCLGAFF; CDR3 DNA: TGTGCCAGCAGCCAAAAGGGGTGCCTGGGTGCTTTCTTT
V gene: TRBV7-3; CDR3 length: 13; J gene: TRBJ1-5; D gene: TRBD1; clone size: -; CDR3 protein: CASSQGTGQPQHF; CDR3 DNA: TGTGCCAGCAGTCAAGGGACAGGTCAGCCCCAGCATTTT
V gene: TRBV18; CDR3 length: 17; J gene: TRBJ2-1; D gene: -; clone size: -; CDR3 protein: CASSPNPTRRDLNEQFF; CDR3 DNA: TGTGCCAGCTCACCCAATCCCACAAGGCGCGATCTTAATGAGCAGTTCTTC
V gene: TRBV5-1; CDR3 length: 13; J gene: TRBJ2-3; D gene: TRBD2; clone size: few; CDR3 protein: CASNRGDPDTQYF; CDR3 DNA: TGCGCCAGCAACCGGGGGGACCCAGATACGCAGTATTTT
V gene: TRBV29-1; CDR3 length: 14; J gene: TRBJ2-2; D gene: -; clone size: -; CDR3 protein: CSVEGLRVSGELFF; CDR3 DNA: TGCAGCGTTGAAGGTTTGAGGGTATCCGGGGAGCTGTTTTTT
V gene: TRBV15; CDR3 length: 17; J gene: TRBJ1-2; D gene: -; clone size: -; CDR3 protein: CATREGFDRNPSYGYTF; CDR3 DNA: TGTGCCACCAGAGAAGGATTCGACAGGAACCCTAGCTATGGCTACACCTTC
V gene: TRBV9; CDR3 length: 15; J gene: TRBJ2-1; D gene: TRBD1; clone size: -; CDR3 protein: CASSVSGGESNEQFF; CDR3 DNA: TGTGCCAGCAGCGTATCAGGGGGCGAAAGTAATGAGCAGTTCTTC
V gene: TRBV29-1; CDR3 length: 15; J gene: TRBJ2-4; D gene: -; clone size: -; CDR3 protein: CSVEAHGVAKNIQYF; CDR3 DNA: TGCAGCGTTGAAGCGCATGGGGTAGCCAAAAACATTCAGTACTTC